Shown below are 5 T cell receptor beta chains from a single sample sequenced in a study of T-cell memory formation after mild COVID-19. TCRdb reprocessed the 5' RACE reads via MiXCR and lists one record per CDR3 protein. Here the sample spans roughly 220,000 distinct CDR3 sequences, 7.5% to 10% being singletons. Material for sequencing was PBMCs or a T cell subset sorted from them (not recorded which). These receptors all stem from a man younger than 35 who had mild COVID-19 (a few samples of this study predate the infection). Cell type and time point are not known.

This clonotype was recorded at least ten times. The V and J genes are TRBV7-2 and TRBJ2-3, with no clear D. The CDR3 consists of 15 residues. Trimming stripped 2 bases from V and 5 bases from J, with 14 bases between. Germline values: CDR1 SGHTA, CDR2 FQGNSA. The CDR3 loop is CASSLILSLGDTQYF. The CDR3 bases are TGTGCCAGCAGCTTAATACTCAGTTTAGGAGATACGCAGTATTTT.

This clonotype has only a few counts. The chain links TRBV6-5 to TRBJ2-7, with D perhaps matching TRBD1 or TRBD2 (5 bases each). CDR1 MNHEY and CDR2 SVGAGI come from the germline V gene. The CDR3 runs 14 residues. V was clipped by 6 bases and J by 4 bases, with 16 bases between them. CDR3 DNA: TGTGCCAGCAGCCAACCGGGACCTCCTTACGAGCAGTACTTC. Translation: CASSQPGPPYEQYF.

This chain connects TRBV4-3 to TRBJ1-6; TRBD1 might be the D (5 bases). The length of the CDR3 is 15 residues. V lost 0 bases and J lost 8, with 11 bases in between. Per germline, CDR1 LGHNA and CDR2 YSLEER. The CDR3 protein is CASSQDTGVYSPLHF. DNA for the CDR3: TGCGCCAGCAGCCAAGATACGGGGGTCTATTCACCCCTCCACTTT.

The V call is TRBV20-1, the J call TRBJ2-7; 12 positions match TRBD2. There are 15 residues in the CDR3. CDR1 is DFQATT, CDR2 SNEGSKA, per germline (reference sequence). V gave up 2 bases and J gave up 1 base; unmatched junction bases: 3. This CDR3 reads CSARRGLAGSYEQYF. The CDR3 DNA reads TGCAGTGCTAGACGAGGACTAGCGGGGTCCTACGAGCAGTACTTC.

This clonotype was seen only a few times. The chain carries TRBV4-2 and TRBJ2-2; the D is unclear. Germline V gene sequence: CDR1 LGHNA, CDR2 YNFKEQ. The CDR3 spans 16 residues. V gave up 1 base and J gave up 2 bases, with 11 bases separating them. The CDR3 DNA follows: TGTGCCAGCAGCCAAGTCGGGCAGACTAACACCGGGGAGCTGTTTTTT. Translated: CASSQVGQTNTGELFF.